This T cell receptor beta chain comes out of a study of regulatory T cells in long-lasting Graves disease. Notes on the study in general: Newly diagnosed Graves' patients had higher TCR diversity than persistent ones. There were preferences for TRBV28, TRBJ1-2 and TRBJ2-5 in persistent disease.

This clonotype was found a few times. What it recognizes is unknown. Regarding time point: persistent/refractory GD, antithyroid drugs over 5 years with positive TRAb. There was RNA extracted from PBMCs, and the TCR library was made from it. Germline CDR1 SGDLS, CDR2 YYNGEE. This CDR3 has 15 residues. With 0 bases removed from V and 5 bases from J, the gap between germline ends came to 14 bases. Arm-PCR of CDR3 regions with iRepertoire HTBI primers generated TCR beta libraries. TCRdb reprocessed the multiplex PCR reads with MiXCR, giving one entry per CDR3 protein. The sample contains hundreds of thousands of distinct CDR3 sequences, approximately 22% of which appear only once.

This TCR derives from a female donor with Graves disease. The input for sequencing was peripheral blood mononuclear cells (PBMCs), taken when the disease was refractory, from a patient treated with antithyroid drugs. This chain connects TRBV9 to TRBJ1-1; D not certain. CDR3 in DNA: TGTGCCAGCAGCGTAGGGGCCCCGTACGGAACTGAAGCTTTCTTT. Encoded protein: CASSVGAPYGTEAFF.